The rows below give T cell receptor beta chains drawn from one sample of a study of neurological immune-mediated disorders. TCRdb fed the 5' RACE reads into MiXCR, producing one record per CDR3 protein. This sample yields approximately 100,000 distinct CDR3 sequences, of which 11% are seen a single time; about 3% belongs to the top ten. What was sequenced was PBMCs. Receptor source: a female donor with HTLV-1-associated myelopathy (HAM/TSP). Each CDR3 is given with its conserved first and last residue.

>TRBV14
CASSRDLSGGETQYF
>TRBV5-1
CASSLGDSGATNEKLFF
>TRBV28
CASSFNVRDRDYEQYF
>TRBV12-3/TRBV12-4
CASTSAGELFF
>TRBV4-1
CASSPPARLNSPLHF
>TRBV6-5
CASSYGGSGANVLTF
>TRBV12-3/TRBV12-4
CASSLGGAGGYGYTF
>TRBV20-1
CSAENRGQPQHF
>TRBV6-1
CASSEGRVEETQYF
>TRBV7-8
CASSLRPGISPLHF
>TRBV4-1
CASSQVGNQPQHF
>TRBV20-1
CSAEDRLGHNEQFF
>TRBV27
CASSPLGGKAFF
>TRBV20-1
CSARGHLTDTQYF
>TRBV6-5
CASSPRETGGYTF
>TRBV5-1
CASSSLVGNTEAFF
>TRBV20-1
CSLGLPNTGELFF
>TRBV18
CASSPVRQGDGEQYF
>TRBV5-5
CASSPRDYNEQFF
>TRBV24-1
CATRGQLYNEQFF
>TRBV6-5
CASSYGSAQSMWGNQPQHF
>TRBV20-1
CSARDMGVHTQYF
>TRBV5-1
CASSLRGDSGNTIYF
>TRBV5-1
CASTSLRGQGETQYF
>TRBV19
CASSIPLAGAPNEQFF
>TRBV5-8
CASSLVTNEKLFF
>TRBV5-1
CASSLPQGDTGELFF
>TRBV20-1
CSARIAGGRLVTDTQYF
>TRBV2
CASSATSGTDTQYF
>TRBV3-1
CASSRRGSTDTQYF
>TRBV5-1
CASSLVDGTGDGYTF
>TRBV29-1
CSVAFQDGGYGYTF
>TRBV30
CAWSVQKYEQYF
>TRBV5-4
CASSLSRTDTQYF